The text below deals with one T cell receptor (beta chain). These data originate in a study of T cell responses to AZD1222 COVID-19 vaccine. Profiled with immunoSEQ multiplex PCR; TCRdb holds only in-frame clones, not every one. This table holds 150,000 or so clones, 90% to 95% found once. In germline, CDR1 is SEHNR, CDR2 FQNEAQ (reference sequence). The CDR3 runs to 18 residues. Trimming shortened V by 5 bases and J by 8 bases, and 28 bases separated the two germline ends. This rearrangement joins TRBV7-9 to TRBJ2-1, with D possibly being TRBD2 (6 bases). This specimen was peripheral blood, taken 28 days after the second AZD1222 dose. The source is an adult who received the AZD1222 COVID-19 vaccine. The CDR3: CASSTTRAAGHYYDEQFF. CDR3 nucleotide sequence: TGTGCCAGCAGCACGACCCGGGCCGCGGGGCACTATTACGATGAGCAGTTCTTC.